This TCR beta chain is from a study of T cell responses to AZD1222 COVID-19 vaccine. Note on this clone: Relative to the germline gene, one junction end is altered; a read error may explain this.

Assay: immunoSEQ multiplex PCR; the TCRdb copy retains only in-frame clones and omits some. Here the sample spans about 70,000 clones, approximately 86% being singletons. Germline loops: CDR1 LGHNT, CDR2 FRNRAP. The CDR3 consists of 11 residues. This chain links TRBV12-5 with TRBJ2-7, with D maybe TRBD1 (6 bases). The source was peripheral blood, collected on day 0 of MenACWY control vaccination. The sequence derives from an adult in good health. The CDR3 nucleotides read TGTGCTAGTGGTTTGGTGCACAGGGCCCACTTC. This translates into CASGLVHRAHF.